This T cell receptor (beta chain) was sequenced during a study of blood T cell repertoires in COVID-19. Sequenced by immunoSEQ multiplex PCR; TCRdb stores in-frame clones only, minus some. The sample records about 160,000 clones, 87% being singletons. Germline values: CDR1 ENHRY, CDR2 SYGVKD. With 6 bases clipped from V and 5 bases from J, the junction kept 5 bases outside the gene matches. The CDR3 has 13 residues. The TCR comes from an older woman who had recovered from COVID-19. This chain uses TRBV10-3 with TRBJ1-2; the match to TRBD1 covers 8 bases. The sequencing sample was made of peripheral blood. Written as DNA, the CDR3 is TGTGCCATCAGGAGGGGACAGGAGTATGGCTACACCTTC. Residues: CAIRRGQEYGYTF.